Reported below is one T cell receptor beta chain. Its antigen is unidentified. This entry is derived from a study of T cell responses to AZD1222 COVID-19 vaccine. TCRdb's copy holds only in-frame clones and misses some; the assay was immunoSEQ multiplex PCR. Of just under 95,000 clones listed, about nine tenths are singletons. The CDR3 totals 13 residues. Study conclusions and caveats: Donors were mostly white British, more females; clonal diversity possibly underestimated. Increases in Spike-specific TCR breadth and depth were seen after two AZD1222 doses. Of spike-specific TCRs, nearly half reportedly target regions left unmutated in variants. Among AZD1222 vaccinees, only five or six were seropositive at baseline.

This specimen was peripheral blood, taken on day 0 of AZD1222 vaccination. The V call is TRBV21-1, the J call TRBJ1-3. TRBV21-1 has pseudogene status. This TCR derives from an adult in good health. This CDR3 is CASSTLSGNTIYF. The CDR3 bases are TGTGCCAGCAGCACTCTCTCTGGAAACACCATATATTTT.